Listed below are T cell receptor beta chains from one sample, sequenced in a study of blood T cell repertoires in COVID-19. The assay was immunoSEQ multiplex PCR, and TCRdb's table has in-frame clones only and misses some. The sample comprises roughly 120,000 clones, around 76% of which are singletons, and 6% rests with the top ten. What was sequenced was peripheral blood. The receptors shown here come from a man at least 80 years old with COVID-19, enrolled during active disease. CDR3s include the opening cysteine and the closing phenylalanine or tryptophan. Each record gives: D gene, clone size, V gene, J gene, CDR3 protein, CDR3 DNA. The D gene is left open where the match is weak. Clone size is stated in some rows and not others, as once, few, many or a class when expanded.

D gene: .
clone size: .
V gene: TRBV28
J gene: TRBJ1-4
CDR3 protein: CASSFPQEGEKLFF
CDR3 DNA: TGTGCCAGCAGTTTCCCACAGGAAGGAGAAAAACTGTTTTTT

D gene: .
clone size: .
V gene: TRBV6-4
J gene: TRBJ1-1
CDR3 protein: CASSEVGGNTEAFF
CDR3 DNA: TGTGCCAGCAGTGAGGTAGGCGGAAACACTGAAGCTTTCTTT

D gene: TRBD2
clone size: once
V gene: TRBV7-8
J gene: TRBJ2-1
CDR3 protein: CASSLVAGVFYNEQFF
CDR3 DNA: TGTGCCAGCAGCTTAGTAGCGGGAGTCTTCTACAATGAGCAGTTCTTC

D gene: .
clone size: .
V gene: TRBV19
J gene: TRBJ1-1
CDR3 protein: CASSWALRVGYLNTEAFF
CDR3 DNA: TGTGCCAGTTCATGGGCCTTAAGAGTTGGGTACTTGAACACTGAAGCTTTCTTT

D gene: .
clone size: once
V gene: TRBV4-3
J gene: TRBJ1-1
CDR3 protein: CASNTHGGTEAFF
CDR3 DNA: TGCGCCAGCAACACCCACGGGGGGACTGAAGCTTTCTTT

D gene: TRBD1
clone size: .
V gene: TRBV30
J gene: TRBJ1-5
CDR3 protein: CAWNQGAEFNQPQHF
CDR3 DNA: TGTGCCTGGAACCAGGGGGCCGAATTCAATCAGCCCCAGCATTTT

D gene: .
clone size: .
V gene: TRBV9
J gene: TRBJ2-1
CDR3 protein: CASSPFGWGGPDFYNEQFF
CDR3 DNA: TGTGCCAGCAGCCCCTTTGGGTGGGGAGGACCCGACTTCTACAATGAGCAGTTCTTC

D gene: TRBD1
clone size: .
V gene: TRBV7-9
J gene: TRBJ2-2
CDR3 protein: CASSQRDRGRAGELFF
CDR3 DNA: TGTGCCAGCAGCCAACGGGACAGGGGGCGAGCCGGGGAGCTGTTTTTT

D gene: .
clone size: .
V gene: TRBV28
J gene: TRBJ1-2
CDR3 protein: CASRLPAGEGYTF
CDR3 DNA: TGTGCCAGCCGCCTGCCTGCAGGGGAAGGCTACACCTTC

D gene: .
clone size: .
V gene: TRBV19
J gene: TRBJ1-2
CDR3 protein: CASKPQGLYGGYTF
CDR3 DNA: TGTGCCAGTAAACCGCAGGGACTTTATGGGGGCTACACCTTC

D gene: TRBD2
clone size: .
V gene: TRBV9
J gene: TRBJ2-1
CDR3 protein: CASSVGEASGYNEQFF
CDR3 DNA: TGTGCCAGCAGCGTAGGGGAGGCTAGCGGGTACAATGAGCAGTTCTTC

D gene: .
clone size: .
V gene: TRBV6-2/TRBV6-3
J gene: TRBJ1-1
CDR3 protein: CASSYAPLEAFF
CDR3 DNA: TGTGCCAGCAGTTATGCGCCCCTCGAAGCTTTCTTT

D gene: TRBD1
clone size: .
V gene: TRBV18
J gene: TRBJ1-3
CDR3 protein: CASSPRDSSGNTIYF
CDR3 DNA: TGTGCCAGCTCACCACGGGACAGCTCTGGAAACACCATATATTTT

D gene: .
clone size: once
V gene: TRBV6-2/TRBV6-3
J gene: TRBJ1-4
CDR3 protein: CASSYRRGSTNEKLFF
CDR3 DNA: TGTGCCAGCAGTTACCGGAGGGGATCAACTAATGAAAAACTGTTTTTT

D gene: TRBD1
clone size: .
V gene: TRBV10-1
J gene: TRBJ2-2
CDR3 protein: CASSNRGTGELFF
CDR3 DNA: TGCGCCTCCTCAAACAGGGGCACCGGGGAGCTGTTTTTT

D gene: TRBD1
clone size: .
V gene: TRBV6-5
J gene: TRBJ1-4
CDR3 protein: CASSRDRGNIEKLFF
CDR3 DNA: TGTGCCAGCAGTCGGGACAGGGGGAATATTGAAAAACTGTTTTTT

D gene: TRBD2
clone size: few
V gene: TRBV7-3
J gene: TRBJ2-2
CDR3 protein: CASSLQGLAAGELFF
CDR3 DNA: TGTGCCAGCAGCCTACAAGGACTAGCGGCCGGGGAGCTGTTTTTT

D gene: .
clone size: .
V gene: TRBV21-1
J gene: TRBJ1-4
CDR3 protein: CASSTSCEDKPNQKLFF
CDR3 DNA: TGTGCCAGCAGCACGAGTTGCGAGGACAAACCTAATCAAAAACTGTTTTTT

D gene: .
clone size: .
V gene: TRBV10-3
J gene: TRBJ1-2
CDR3 protein: CAISDNSQSYGYTF
CDR3 DNA: TGTGCCATCAGTGATAACAGTCAGAGCTATGGCTACACCTTC

D gene: .
clone size: .
V gene: TRBV5-1
J gene: TRBJ2-2
CDR3 protein: CASSLGYGAGELFF
CDR3 DNA: TGCGCCAGCAGCTTGGGCTACGGGGCCGGGGAGCTGTTTTTT

D gene: .
clone size: .
V gene: TRBV2
J gene: TRBJ2-1
CDR3 protein: CASSPGHMYNEQFF
CDR3 DNA: TGTGCCAGCAGCCCGGGACATATGTACAATGAGCAGTTCTTC

D gene: .
clone size: .
V gene: TRBV11-2
J gene: TRBJ1-2
CDR3 protein: CASSLGLSRGYTF
CDR3 DNA: TGTGCCAGCAGCTTAGGACTATCCCGAGGCTACACCTTC

D gene: .
clone size: .
V gene: TRBV6-5
J gene: TRBJ1-1
CDR3 protein: CASSRGINTEAFF
CDR3 DNA: TGTGCCAGCAGCCGAGGAATTAACACTGAAGCTTTCTTT